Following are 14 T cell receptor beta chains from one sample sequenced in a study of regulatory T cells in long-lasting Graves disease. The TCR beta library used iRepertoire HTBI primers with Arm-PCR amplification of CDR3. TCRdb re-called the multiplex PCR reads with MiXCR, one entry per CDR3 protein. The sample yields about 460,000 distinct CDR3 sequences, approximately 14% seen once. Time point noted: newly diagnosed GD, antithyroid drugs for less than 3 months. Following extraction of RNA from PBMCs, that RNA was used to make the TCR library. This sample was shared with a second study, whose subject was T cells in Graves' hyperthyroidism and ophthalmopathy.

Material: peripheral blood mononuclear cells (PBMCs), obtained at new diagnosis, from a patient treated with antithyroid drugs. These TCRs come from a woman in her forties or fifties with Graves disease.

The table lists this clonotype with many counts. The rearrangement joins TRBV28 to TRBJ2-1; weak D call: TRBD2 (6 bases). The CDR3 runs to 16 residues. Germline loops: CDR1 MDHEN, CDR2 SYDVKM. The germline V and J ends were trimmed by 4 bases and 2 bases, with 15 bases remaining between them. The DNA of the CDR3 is TGTGCCAGCAGTTCTTCCGTCGGGGGAACCTACAATGAGCAGTTCTTC. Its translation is CASSSSVGGTYNEQFF.

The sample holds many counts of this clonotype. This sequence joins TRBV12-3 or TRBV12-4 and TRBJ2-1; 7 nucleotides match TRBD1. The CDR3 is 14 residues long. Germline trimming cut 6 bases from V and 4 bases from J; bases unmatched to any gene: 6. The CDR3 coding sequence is TGTGCCAGCAGACCGGGGACAGCATACAATGAGCAGTTCTTC. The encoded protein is CASRPGTAYNEQFF.

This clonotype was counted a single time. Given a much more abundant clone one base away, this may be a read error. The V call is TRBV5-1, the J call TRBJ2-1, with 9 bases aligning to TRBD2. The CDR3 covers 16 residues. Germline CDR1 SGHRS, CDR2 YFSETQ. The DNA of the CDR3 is TGCGCCAGCAGCGGAACCGGGACTAGCTCCTACAATGGGCAGTTCTTC. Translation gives CASSGTGTSSYNGQFF.

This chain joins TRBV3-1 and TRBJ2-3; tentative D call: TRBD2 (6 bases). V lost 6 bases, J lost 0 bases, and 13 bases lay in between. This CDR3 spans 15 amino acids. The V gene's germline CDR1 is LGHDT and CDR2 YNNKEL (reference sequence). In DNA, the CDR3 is TGTGCCAGCAGGGGGTTCGGGGGAAGCACAGATACGCAGTATTTT. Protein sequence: CASRGFGGSTDTQYF.

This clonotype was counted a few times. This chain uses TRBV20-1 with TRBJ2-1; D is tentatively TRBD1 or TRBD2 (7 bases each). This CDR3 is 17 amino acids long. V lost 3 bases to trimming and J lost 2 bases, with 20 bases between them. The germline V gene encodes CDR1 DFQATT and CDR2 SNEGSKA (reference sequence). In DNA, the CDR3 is TGCAGTGCTAGGGCCCCAGGGGGGGGGAGGGCCTACAATGAGCAGTTCTTC. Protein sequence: CSARAPGGGRAYNEQFF.

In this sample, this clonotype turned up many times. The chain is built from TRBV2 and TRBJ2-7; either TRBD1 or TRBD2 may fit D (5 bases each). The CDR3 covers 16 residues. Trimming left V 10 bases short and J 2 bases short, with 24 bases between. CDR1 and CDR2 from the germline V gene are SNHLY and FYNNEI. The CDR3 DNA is TGTGCCATCCTAGGGGTGGACTGGTCGGGCACCTACGAGCAGTACTTC. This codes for CAILGVDWSGTYEQYF.

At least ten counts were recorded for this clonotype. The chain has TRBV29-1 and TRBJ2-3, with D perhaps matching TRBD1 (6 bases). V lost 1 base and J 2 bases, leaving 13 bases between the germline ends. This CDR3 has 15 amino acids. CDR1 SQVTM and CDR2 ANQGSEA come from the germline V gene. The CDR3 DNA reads TGCAGCGTTGAAGGTGACAGGAAAAACACAGATACGCAGTATTTT. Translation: CSVEGDRKNTDTQYF.

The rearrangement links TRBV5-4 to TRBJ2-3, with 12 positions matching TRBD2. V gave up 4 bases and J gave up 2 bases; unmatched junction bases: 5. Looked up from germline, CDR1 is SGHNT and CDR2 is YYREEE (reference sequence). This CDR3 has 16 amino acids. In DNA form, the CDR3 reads TGTGCCAGCAGCACCTGGACTAGCGGGGCCACAGATACGCAGTATTTT. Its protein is CASSTWTSGATDTQYF. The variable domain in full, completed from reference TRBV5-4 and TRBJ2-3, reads ETGVTQSPTHLIKTRGQQVTLRCSSQSGHNTVSWYQQALGQGPQFIFQYYREEENGRGNFPPRFSGLQFPNYSSELNVNALELDDSALYLCASSTWTSGATDTQYFGPGTRLTVL.

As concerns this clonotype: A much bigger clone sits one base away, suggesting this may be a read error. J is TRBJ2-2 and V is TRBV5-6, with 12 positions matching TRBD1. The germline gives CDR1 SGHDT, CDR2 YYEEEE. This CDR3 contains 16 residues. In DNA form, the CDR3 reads TGTACCAGCAGCTTGCGGGACAGGGGGCACACCGGGGAGCTGTTTTTT. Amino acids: CTSSLRDRGHTGELFF.

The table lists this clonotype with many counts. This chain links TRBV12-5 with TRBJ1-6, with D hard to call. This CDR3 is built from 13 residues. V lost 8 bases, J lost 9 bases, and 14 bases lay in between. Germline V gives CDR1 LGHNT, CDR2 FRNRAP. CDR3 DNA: TGTGCTAGTCCAACCCTTTGGTGTTCACCCCTCCACTTT. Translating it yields CASPTLWCSPLHF.

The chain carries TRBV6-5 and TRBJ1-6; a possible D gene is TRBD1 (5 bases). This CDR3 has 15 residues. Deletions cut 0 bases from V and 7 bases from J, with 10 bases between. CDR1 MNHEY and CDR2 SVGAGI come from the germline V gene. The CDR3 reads CASSYSTTENSPLHF. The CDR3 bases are TGTGCCAGCAGTTACTCGACGACAGAGAATTCACCCCTCCACTTT.

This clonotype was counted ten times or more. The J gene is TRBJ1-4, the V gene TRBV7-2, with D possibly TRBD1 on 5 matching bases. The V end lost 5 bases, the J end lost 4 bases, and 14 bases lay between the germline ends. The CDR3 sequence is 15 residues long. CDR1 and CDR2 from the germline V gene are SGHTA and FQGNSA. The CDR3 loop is CASSQEGLLNEKLFF. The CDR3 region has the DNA TGTGCCAGCAGCCAAGAGGGACTGCTTAATGAAAAACTGTTTTTT.

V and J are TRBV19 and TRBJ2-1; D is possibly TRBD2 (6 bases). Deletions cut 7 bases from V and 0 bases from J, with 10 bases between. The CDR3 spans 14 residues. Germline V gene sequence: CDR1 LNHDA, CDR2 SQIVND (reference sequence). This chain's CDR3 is CASTLTSSYNEQFF. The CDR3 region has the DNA TGTGCCAGTACCCTGACTAGCTCCTACAATGAGCAGTTCTTC.

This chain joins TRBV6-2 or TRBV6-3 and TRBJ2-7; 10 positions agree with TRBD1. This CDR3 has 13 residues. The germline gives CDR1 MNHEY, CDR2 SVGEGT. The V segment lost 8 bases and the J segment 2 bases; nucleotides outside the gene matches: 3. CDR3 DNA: TGTGCCAGCGAAGGACAGGGGGCCTACGAGCAGTACTTC. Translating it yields CASEGQGAYEQYF.